The T cell receptor (beta chain) described here comes from a study of blood T cell repertoires in COVID-19 (dated by TCRdb to between 2020 and 2021). General notes on the study: Samples covering the acute and convalescent phases of COVID-19 were provided by collaborators in the United States, Italy and Spain. The samples were drawn from the first 160 participants of the ongoing ImmuneRACE study and from about 1,200 subjects provided by 6 global collaborators. Where HLA class I and class II types were available, the types were taken from metadata supplied by the sample provider, not from assay-based typing. The prospective study material was composed of cDNA or gDNA derived from T cells, B-cell-depleted T cells, or PBMCs. A de-identified subject ID, COVID-19 status, age in years and sex were almost always included in the sample metadata. Subjects who had been exposed to COVID-19, were actively infected with it, or had recovered from it provided the deeply sampled blood TCRbeta repertoires that made up the dataset. The repertoires were made available in a free public database intended to serve as a resource for research on the immune response to SARS-CoV-2.

The research as a whole found: How much clinical and demographic metadata was included differed by source and by participant, and the metadata was provided uncurated.

The immunoSEQ Assay, a bias-controlled multiplex PCR, was used to amplify TCRbeta CDR3 regions from genomic DNA. Concerning the study's data processing: The number of nucleated cells in each sample was estimated by amplification of reference gene primers within the assay. To quantify the absolute abundance of each unique TCRbeta CDR3 rearrangement, sequence reads were collapsed and filtered. For each sample, productive Simpson clonality was calculated by taking the square root of Simpson's diversity index across productive rearrangements. TCRdb limited this immuneACCESS table to in-frame rearrangements with V and J called. A share of clones is missing; checked studies link under half to unresolved V genes, and the rest is unexplained. V and J calls and clone size are given by that table; D and trimming were obtained from the DNA. For this sample there are about 87,000 clones; around 86% appear just once. Around 5% of the sample is in the top ten clones.

Each collaborating institution followed its own protocols to collect whole blood in K2EDTA tubes. For TCRbeta analysis, collaborator samples were shipped as frozen whole blood, as isolated PBMCs, or as DNA extracted from either sample type. Turning to this clone: The antigen it recognizes is unknown. Per-base quality was not reported, and no clone a single base away is much larger than it.

Sequencing was carried out using peripheral blood. The TCR originated in a man aged 35-49 years with acute or convalescent COVID-19.

The CDR3 loop reads CASRWTGGGGTEAFF. In nucleotides, the sequence is TGTGCCAGCCGCTGGACAGGGGGCGGTGGAACTGAAGCTTTCTTT. The rearrangement combines TRBV3-1 (or the pseudogene TRBV3-2) with TRBJ1-1, and 11 bases in between align with TRBD1. Looking up the germline V gene (reference sequence) yields CDR1 LGHDT and CDR2 YNNKEL. From V the trimming removes 8 bases and from J it removes 5 bases, while the gene matches leave 10 bases of the junction unaccounted for. The CDR3, from cysteine to phenylalanine, totals 15 residues. Only the CDR3 portion is preserved as DNA: 45 bases, with reading frame beginning at the first base.